Given below is one T cell receptor beta chain in context. This clone was seen only once. Its specific antigen is unknown. Per-base quality was not reported, and no clone a single base away is much larger than it. The V and J ends are trimmed by 4 bases and 7 bases, leaving 11 bases between them. Inclusive of the bounding cysteine and phenylalanine, the CDR3 is 12 residues long. Solely the CDR3 DNA is kept, with 36 bases framed from the first base. As encoded in the germline V gene (reference sequence), CDR1 is LGHDT while CDR2 is YNNKEL. The data were obtained in a study of blood T cell repertoires in COVID-19 (dated by TCRdb to the early 2020s). About the study as a whole: Samples from collaborators originated in the United States, Italy and Spain and spanned both the acute and convalescent phases of COVID-19. The prospective study material was composed of cDNA or gDNA derived from T cells, B-cell-depleted T cells, or PBMCs. Deeply sampled blood TCRbeta repertoires from subjects exposed to, actively infected with, or recovered from COVID-19 were included in the dataset. The repertoires were released in a freely available public database meant as a resource for research on the immune response to SARS-CoV-2. Samples came from the ongoing ImmuneRACE study (first 160 participants) plus 1,254 subjects from 6 global collaborators. A de-identified subject ID, COVID-19 status, age in years and sex were almost always included in the sample metadata. HLA class I and class II types, where available, came from metadata supplied by the sample provider rather than from assay-based typing.

What the study reported, not specific to this receptor: Clinical and demographic metadata were provided uncurated, with the amount varying by source and participant.

TCRbeta CDR3 regions were amplified from genomic DNA by means of the immunoSEQ Assay, a bias-controlled multiplex PCR. The paper's data handling went like this. Nucleated cell counts per sample were estimated from amplification of reference gene primers within the assay. Sequence reads were collapsed and filtered to measure the absolute abundance of every unique TCRbeta CDR3 rearrangement. For each sample, productive Simpson clonality was calculated by taking the square root of Simpson's diversity index across productive rearrangements. Entries here come from immuneACCESS through TCRdb and include only in-frame sequences with V and J called. Some clones fail to appear in such tables; in the studies checked, an unresolved V gene covers under half of the shortfall, and the cause of the remainder is unknown. The D gene and trimming were derived from the DNA, and the V and J assignments and clone size from that table. The sample data list some 260,000 clones, and 75% to 90% of these were observed just once. The ten largest clones take up roughly 10% of the sample.

One collaborating source in Seattle enrolled patients during active infection and followed them longitudinally through the course of disease. Collaborating institutions collected whole blood in K2EDTA tubes following their own protocols. For TCRbeta analysis, collaborators shipped samples in one of three forms: frozen whole blood, isolated PBMCs, or DNA extracted from either of those sample types. The V and J segments used are TRBV3-1 (or the pseudogene TRBV3-2) and TRBJ2-7, with no confident D gene call. Sequencing used peripheral blood. This sequence was found in a woman in her sixties or seventies with COVID-19, enrolled during active disease. DNA sequence: TGTGCCAGCAGCCTCGAGAGCCTGGAGCAGTACTTC. Its amino acids are CASSLESLEQYF.